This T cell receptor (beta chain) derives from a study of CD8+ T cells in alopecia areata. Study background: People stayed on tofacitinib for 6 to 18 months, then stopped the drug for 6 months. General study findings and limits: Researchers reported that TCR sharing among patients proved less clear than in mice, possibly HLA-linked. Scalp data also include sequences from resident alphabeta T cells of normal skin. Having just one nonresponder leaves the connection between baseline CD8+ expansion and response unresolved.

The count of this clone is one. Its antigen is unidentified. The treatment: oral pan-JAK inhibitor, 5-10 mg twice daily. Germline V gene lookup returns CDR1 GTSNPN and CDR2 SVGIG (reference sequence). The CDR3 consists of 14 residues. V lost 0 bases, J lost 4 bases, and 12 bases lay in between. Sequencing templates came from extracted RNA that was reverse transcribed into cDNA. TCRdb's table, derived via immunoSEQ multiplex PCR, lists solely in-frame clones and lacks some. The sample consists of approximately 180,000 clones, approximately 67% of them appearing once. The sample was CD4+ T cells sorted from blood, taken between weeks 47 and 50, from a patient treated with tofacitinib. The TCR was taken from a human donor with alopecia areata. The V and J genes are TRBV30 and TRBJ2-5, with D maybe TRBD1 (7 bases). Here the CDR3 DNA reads TGTGCCTGGAGTGTAGGTCAGGGGGGAGAGACCCAGTACTTC. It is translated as CAWSVGQGGETQYF.